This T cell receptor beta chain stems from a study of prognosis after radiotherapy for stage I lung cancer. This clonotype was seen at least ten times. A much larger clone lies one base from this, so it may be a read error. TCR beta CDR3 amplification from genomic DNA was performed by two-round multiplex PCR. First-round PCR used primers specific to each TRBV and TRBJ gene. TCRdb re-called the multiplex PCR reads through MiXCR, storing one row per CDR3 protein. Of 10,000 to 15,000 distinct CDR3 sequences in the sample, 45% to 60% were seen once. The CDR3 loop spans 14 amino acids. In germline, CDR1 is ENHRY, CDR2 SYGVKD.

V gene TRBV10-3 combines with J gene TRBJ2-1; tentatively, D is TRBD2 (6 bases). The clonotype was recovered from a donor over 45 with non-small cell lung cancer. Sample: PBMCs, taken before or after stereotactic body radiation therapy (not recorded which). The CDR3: CAVRNSGSYNEQFF. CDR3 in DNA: TGTGCCGTCAGGAATAGCGGCTCCTACAATGAGCAGTTCTTC.